This entry is about one T cell receptor beta chain. There is no known antigen for this receptor. The sample holds no much larger clone one base away, and base qualities are not on file. The CDR3 spans 14 residues, from the cysteine through the phenylalanine. Just CDR3 DNA is preserved here, 42 bases in frame from base 1. V and J are trimmed by 3 bases and 7 bases, and the gene matches miss 7 bases of the junction. According to the germline V gene, CDR1 reads MDHEN and CDR2 reads SYDVKM. The collaborating institutions used their own protocols to collect whole blood in K2EDTA tubes. For TCRbeta analysis, collaborators shipped samples in one of three forms: frozen whole blood, isolated PBMCs, or DNA extracted from either of those sample types. This entry comes from a study of blood T cell repertoires in COVID-19 (dated by TCRdb to about 2020). Broadly, across the study: Collaborator samples came from the United States, Italy and Spain and covered acute and convalescent phases of COVID-19. The prospective study material was composed of cDNA or gDNA derived from T cells, B-cell-depleted T cells, or PBMCs. Deeply sampled blood TCRbeta repertoires from subjects exposed to, actively infected with, or recovered from COVID-19 were included in the dataset. The repertoires were released in a freely available public database intended as a resource for research on the immune response to SARS-CoV-2. Samples came from the ongoing ImmuneRACE study (first 160 participants) plus 1,254 subjects from 6 global collaborators. The sample metadata nearly always contained a de-identified subject ID, COVID-19 status, age in years and sex. Where available, HLA class I and class II types were obtained from metadata supplied by the sample provider rather than from assay-based typing. General findings and caveats noted by the study authors: Clinical and demographic metadata were provided uncurated, with the amount varying by source and participant.

The immunoSEQ Assay, a bias-controlled multiplex PCR, was used to amplify TCRbeta CDR3 regions from genomic DNA. The study's processing was this. The number of nucleated cells in each sample was estimated by amplification of reference gene primers within the assay. Sequence reads were collapsed and filtered to measure the absolute abundance of every unique TCRbeta CDR3 rearrangement. Productive Simpson clonality was computed per sample as the square root of Simpson's diversity index over productive rearrangements. TCRdb stores this immuneACCESS table with in-frame sequences only. Part of the clones is absent; in the studies checked, under half of the shortfall reflects unresolved V genes, and no reason is known for the rest. Clonal size and the V and J genes are those of that table, whereas D and trimming came from the DNA. The sample yields approximately 150,000 clones; over 65% were counted once. The top ten constitute about 2% of the sample.

The TCR was taken from a man aged 65-85 years with acute or convalescent COVID-19. The specimen sequenced was peripheral blood. The chain was built from TRBV28 and TRBJ1-2; TRBD1 agrees with 8 junctional bases. The DNA is TGTGCCAGCAGTTTCCCTGACAGGGGAGGTGGCTACACCTTC. Its translation is CASSFPDRGGGYTF.